The next 27 T cell receptor beta chains were all read from a single sample in a study of identical twins. TCRdb passed the 5' RACE reads through MiXCR, listing each CDR3 protein once. The sample lists approximately 680,000 distinct CDR3 sequences, roughly 6.6% occurring once. These data were also reused for a study on yellow fever vaccine responses in identical twins.

The sequenced sample was PBMCs. The receptors were sampled from a young woman in good health.

This clonotype has just a few counts. The rearrangement joins TRBV5-5 to TRBJ1-4; D is uncertain. V was clipped by 3 bases and J by 8 bases, with 17 bases between them. This CDR3 has 15 amino acids. Germline V CDR1 and CDR2: SGHKS, YYEKEE (reference sequence). CDR3 sequence (DNA): TGTGCCAGCAGCTCCTTAGAGGGTGTCGGAGAAAAACTGTTTTTT. As protein: CASSSLEGVGEKLFF. The full variable domain, rest sourced from reference TRBV5-5 and TRBJ1-4, is DAGVTQSPTHLIKTRGQQVTLRCSPISGHKSVSWYQQVLGQGPQFIFQYYEKEERGRGNFPDRFSARQFPNYSSELNVNALLLGDSALYLCASSSLEGVGEKLFFGSGTQLSVL.

The rearrangement links TRBV7-8 to TRBJ2-3; D may be TRBD2 (6 bases). V lost 5 bases to trimming and J lost 3 bases, with 15 bases between them. The CDR3 totals 15 residues. Germline values: CDR1 SGHVS, CDR2 FQNEAQ. The CDR3 DNA follows: TGTGCCAGCAGCCCCGCCCCGGGGAGGACAGATACGCAGTATTTT. It encodes CASSPAPGRTDTQYF.

The gene calls are TRBV12-3 or TRBV12-4 and TRBJ2-7; D is unclear. Trimming pared 3 bases from V and 0 bases from J, leaving 15 bases between. This CDR3 is 16 amino acids long. The CDR3 here is CASSLYSLPRSYEQYF. The CDR3 DNA sequence: TGTGCCAGCAGTTTGTACAGCCTTCCTCGCTCCTACGAGCAGTACTTC.

This clonotype was detected many times. The rearrangement links TRBV12-3 or TRBV12-4 to TRBJ1-4; D may be TRBD1 (6 bases). This CDR3 region has 14 residues. Trimming stripped 6 bases from V and 5 bases from J, with 13 bases between. CDR3 residues: CASSPDRKNEKLFF. CDR3 in DNA: TGTGCCAGCAGCCCAGACAGGAAGAATGAAAAACTGTTTTTT.

In its sample, this clonotype was seen a few times. The rearrangement uses TRBV28 and TRBJ2-2; 8 nucleotides align to TRBD1. The CDR3 covers 15 residues. Germline V CDR1 and CDR2: MDHEN, SYDVKM. V dropped 6 bases and J dropped 4; count of bases not matched to a gene: 7. Written as DNA, the CDR3 is TGTGCCAGCAGACTGGGACAGGTGGTCACCGGGGAGCTGTTTTTT. It codes for CASRLGQVVTGELFF. The full variable domain, completed using reference TRBV28 and TRBJ2-2, is DVKVTQSSRYLVKRTGEKVFLECVQDMDHENMFWYRQDPGLGLRLIYFSYDVKMKEKGDIPEGYSVSREKKERFSLILESASTNQTSMYLCASRLGQVVTGELFFGEGSRLTVL.

The chain combines TRBV20-1 with TRBJ1-5; D gene unclear. With 0 bases removed from V and 9 bases from J, the gap between germline ends came to 21 bases. The CDR3 is 16 residues long. Germline CDR1 reads DFQATT; CDR2 reads SNEGSKA (reference sequence). Written as DNA, the CDR3 is TGCAGTGCTAGAGATGAGGGTACCGGTGTTTTCGGGCCCCAGCATTTT. Amino acid sequence: CSARDEGTGVFGPQHF.

This clonotype was seen many times. In nucleotides, the CDR3 is TGCAGTGCTAGACAGGGAAATTCACCCCTCCACTTT. Translation gives CSARQGNSPLHF. This rearrangement joins TRBV20-1 to TRBJ1-6; D possibly corresponds to TRBD1 (5 bases). The germline V and J ends were trimmed by 2 bases and 7 bases, with 6 bases remaining between them. The CDR3 runs 12 residues. The germline CDR1 and CDR2 sequences are DFQATT and SNEGSKA (reference sequence).

This chain links TRBV6-5 with TRBJ1-5, with D hard to call. CDR1 is MNHEY and CDR2 is SVGAGI in the germline V gene. The CDR3 consists of 15 residues. The ends were cut back, 2 bases at V and 3 bases at J, with 11 bases in the middle. In DNA, the CDR3 is TGTGCCAGCAGTTACCGTCCGGGAGCCAATCAGCCCCAGCATTTT. It yields the protein CASSYRPGANQPQHF.

This clonotype was seen ten or more times. The V and J genes are TRBV15 and TRBJ2-2; no firm D call. V lost 0 bases and J lost 8, with 7 bases in between. Germline-derived CDR1 and CDR2 are LNHNV and YYDKDF (reference sequence). CDR3 length equals 13 residues. The CDR3 protein is CATSRDSVGELFF. Here the CDR3 DNA reads TGTGCCACCAGCAGAGATTCAGTTGGGGAGCTGTTTTTT. The variable domain in full, completed from reference TRBV15 and TRBJ2-2, reads DAMVIQNPRYQVTQFGKPVTLSCSQTLNHNVMYWYQQKSSQAPKLLFHYYDKDFNNEADTPDNFQSRRPNTSFCFLDIRSPGLGDTAMYLCATSRDSVGELFFGEGSRLTVL.

The gene calls are TRBV10-3 and TRBJ1-2, with D tentatively TRBD1 (6 bases). Trimming stripped 6 bases from V and 4 bases from J, with 12 bases between. From germline, CDR1 is ENHRY and CDR2 SYGVKD. The CDR3 sequence is 13 residues long. The CDR3 nucleotides read TGTGCCATCAGAGGAAGGGGGTCCTATGGCTACACCTTC. Its protein product is CAIRGRGSYGYTF.

J is TRBJ2-2 and V is TRBV5-1, with D perhaps assigned TRBD1 or TRBD2 (5 bases each). Germline V CDR1 and CDR2: SGHRS, YFSETQ. The germline V and J ends were trimmed by 4 bases and 7 bases, with 14 bases remaining between them. The CDR3 has 14 residues. The DNA of the CDR3 is TGCGCCAGCAGCCCATCCGGGGCAAGCGGGGAGCTGTTTTTT. Its translation: CASSPSGASGELFF.

This clonotype was detected many times. The chain carries TRBV20-1 and TRBJ2-1, with a tentative D call TRBD1 (6 bases). This CDR3 has 13 residues. The germline V gene has CDR1 DFQATT and CDR2 SNEGSKA (reference sequence). Trimming removed 0 bases at V and 4 bases at J, with 7 bases between. The CDR3 loop is CSARDGQYNEQFF. In DNA, the CDR3 is TGCAGTGCTAGAGATGGACAGTACAATGAGCAGTTCTTC.

The table lists this clonotype with a few counts. This chain joins TRBV6-1 and TRBJ1-4; D gene ambiguous. The CDR3 length is 15 residues. Germline V CDR1 and CDR2: MNHNS, SASEGT. Trimming removed 1 base at V and 3 bases at J, with 9 bases between. The CDR3 is CASSEDGGSNEKLFF. Written as DNA, the CDR3 is TGTGCCAGCAGTGAAGATGGCGGGTCTAATGAAAAACTGTTTTTT.

This clonotype was seen many times. CDR3 residues: CASSPAGNIEQYV. Written as DNA, the CDR3 is TGTGCCAGCAGCCCAGCGGGCAATATCGAGCAGTACGTC. J is TRBJ2-7 and V is TRBV14, with TRBD2 as a possible D gene (6 bases). Germline-derived CDR1 and CDR2 are SGHDN and FVKESK. The CDR3 length is 13 residues. Trimming took off 4 bases at V and 6 bases at J, with 13 bases between the two ends.

This clonotype was seen a handful of times. The rearrangement uses TRBV24-1 and TRBJ2-1; tentatively, D is TRBD2 (5 bases). From germline, CDR1 is KGHDR and CDR2 SFDVKD. V was clipped by 0 bases and J by 7 bases, with 9 bases between them. The CDR3 loop spans 14 amino acids. CDR3 in amino acids: CATSDLMGRNEQFF. The DNA for the CDR3 is TGTGCCACCAGTGATTTGATGGGGAGAAATGAGCAGTTCTTC.

This clonotype has a count of ten or more. The chain joins TRBV24-1 to TRBJ2-2; D may be TRBD2 (6 bases). V was pared by 1 base and J by 5 bases, with 19 bases between. The germline CDR1 and CDR2 sequences are KGHDR and SFDVKD. This CDR3 has 18 residues. This CDR3 is CATSDFSRGRETTGELFF. CDR3 DNA: TGTGCCACCAGTGATTTTTCTCGAGGTCGGGAGACAACCGGGGAGCTGTTTTTT.

This clonotype was recorded a few times. The genes are TRBV7-6 and TRBJ2-1, with 10 bases aligning to TRBD2. This CDR3 is built from 20 residues. Germline CDR1 and CDR2: SGHVS and FNYEAQ. The V segment lost 3 bases and the J segment 0 bases; nucleotides outside the gene matches: 14. In nucleotides, the CDR3 is TGTGCCAGCAGCTTTAGGGGGGTAGCGGGAGGCTTAAGCTCCTACAATGAGCAGTTCTTC. This encodes CASSFRGVAGGLSSYNEQFF. The variable domain in full, completed from reference TRBV7-6 and TRBJ2-1, reads GAGVSQSPRYKVTKRGQDVALRCDPISGHVSLYWYRQALGQGPEFLTYFNYEAQQDKSGLPNDRFSAERPEGSISTLTIQRTEQRDSAMYRCASSFRGVAGGLSSYNEQFFGPGTRLTVL.

This chain connects TRBV15 to TRBJ2-1, with 12 bases fitting TRBD2. The CDR3 has 15 residues. V shed 4 bases, J shed 7 bases, and the junction held 5 bases outside the gene matches. Germline loops: CDR1 LNHNV, CDR2 YYDKDF (reference sequence). CDR3 sequence reads: CATSTLAGGGNEQFF. The CDR3 DNA reads as TGTGCCACCAGCACACTAGCGGGAGGAGGAAATGAGCAGTTCTTC.

The chain couples TRBV18 to TRBJ2-5; the D gene is possibly TRBD1 (6 bases). Germline values: CDR1 KGHSH, CDR2 LQKENI. The CDR3 runs to 14 residues. Trimming removed 2 bases at V and 5 bases at J, with 12 bases between. CDR3: CASSPTGIWETQYF. The CDR3 DNA is TGTGCCAGCTCACCAACAGGGATTTGGGAGACCCAGTACTTC.

The rearrangement links TRBV29-1 to TRBJ2-5; possibly TRBD2 for D (5 bases). The germline CDR1 and CDR2 sequences are SQVTM and ANQGSEA. The CDR3 spans 12 residues. Trimming pared 7 bases from V and 4 bases from J, leaving 13 bases between. The chain's CDR3 is CSAAEAGETQYF. Written as DNA, the CDR3 is TGCAGCGCTGCTGAGGCGGGAGAGACCCAGTACTTC.

This clonotype was seen a few times. The chain joins TRBV27 to TRBJ2-1; 11 bases align to TRBD1. Looked up from germline, CDR1 is MNHEY and CDR2 is SMNVEV (reference sequence). V lost 4 bases and J lost 5; bases outside the gene matches: 10. The CDR3 spans 17 residues. CDR3 nucleotides: TGTGCCAGCAGTTCCGATTCAGGACAGGGGGCCCACAATGAGCAGTTCTTC. It encodes CASSSDSGQGAHNEQFF.

This clonotype was seen at least ten times. J is TRBJ2-3 and V is TRBV11-3; D gene uncertain. The CDR3 spans 14 residues. Trimming removed 2 bases at V and 1 base at J, with 7 bases between. Germline V gene sequence: CDR1 SGHNT, CDR2 YENEEA. The chain's CDR3 is CASSLRVGTDTQYF. Here the CDR3 DNA reads TGTGCCAGCAGCTTACGGGTAGGCACAGATACGCAGTATTTT.

This clonotype was counted only a few times. The chain employs TRBV6-1 and TRBJ2-7; D not certain. The CDR3 totals 16 residues. Germline-derived CDR1 and CDR2 are MNHNS and SASEGT. Trimming left V 6 bases short and J 3 bases short, with 21 bases between. The CDR3 DNA reads as TGTGCCAGCAGCCCCCGCCCTGGGCTAGATAGCTACGAGCAGTACTTC. As protein: CASSPRPGLDSYEQYF.

V and J are TRBV7-9 and TRBJ1-1, with unresolved D. Trimming took off 5 bases at V and 1 base at J, with 11 bases between the two ends. Germline CDR1 and CDR2: SEHNR and FQNEAQ (reference sequence). The CDR3 totals 14 residues. In DNA form, the CDR3 reads TGTGCCAGCAGCCCTACCGACAAGAACACTGAAGCTTTCTTT. It yields the protein CASSPTDKNTEAFF.

The chain joins TRBV15 to TRBJ2-1; D assignment may be TRBD1 or TRBD2 (5 bases each). The CDR3 loop spans 11 amino acids. From germline, CDR1 is LNHNV and CDR2 YYDKDF (reference sequence). Trimming pared 5 bases from V and 7 bases from J, leaving 6 bases between. The DNA for the CDR3 is TGTGCCACCAGCGAGGGGAATGAGCAGTTCTTC. It specifies CATSEGNEQFF.

Concerning this clonotype itself: A much larger clone lies a single base off, so this may be a read error. The V call is TRBV11-2, the J call TRBJ2-1; 9 nucleotides align to TRBD2. The CDR3 consists of 15 residues. Germline assignment: CDR1 SGHAT and CDR2 FQNNGV. The trim removed 11 bases at V and 7 bases at J, leaving 15 bases unmatched. The CDR3: CAGTRVREGRNEQFF. DNA for the CDR3: TGTGCCGGCACCCGGGTGCGGGAGGGCCGAAATGAGCAGTTCTTC. Based on the CDR3 plus reference TRBV11-2 and TRBJ2-1, the full variable domain is EAGVAQSPRYKIIEKRQSVAFWCNPISGHATLYWYQQILGQGPKLLIQFQNNGVVDDSQLPKDRFSAERLKGVDSTLKIQPAKLEDSAVYLCAGTRVREGRNEQFFGPGTRLTVL.

Many counts were recorded for this clonotype. The chain couples TRBV7-8 to TRBJ2-1; D gene unclear. The CDR3 has 14 amino acids. V lost 3 bases to trimming and J lost 3 bases, with 9 bases between them. CDR1 is SGHVS and CDR2 is FQNEAQ in the germline V gene. CDR3 in amino acids: CASSFNPLYNEQFF. CDR3 coding DNA: TGTGCCAGCAGCTTTAATCCCCTCTACAATGAGCAGTTCTTC.